This paragraph covers one TCR beta chain sequence. Its antigen is not known. V was trimmed by 1 base and J by 2 bases, leaving 10 bases between them. The CDR3 contains 15 residues. The germline V gene has CDR1 SGHDN and CDR2 FVKESK. TCRdb ran MiXCR on the 5' RACE reads and lists one entry per CDR3 protein. Of a few hundred thousand distinct CDR3 sequences in the sample, around 30% were seen once. This entry is derived from a study of T-cell memory formation after mild COVID-19. Overall study findings and caveats: Within pre-infection memory, some responding clones were found, suggesting cross-reactive memory joined.

Sequenced input: PBMCs or a T cell subset sorted from them (not recorded which). This clonotype was obtained from an adult woman who had mild COVID-19 (a few samples of this study predate the infection). Cell type and time point are not known. The chain carries TRBV14 and TRBJ2-3; TRBD2 might be the D (5 bases). CDR3 sequence (DNA): TGTGCCAGCAGCCAAGGTCCCGGGGACACAGATACGCAGTATTTT. Amino acid sequence: CASSQGPGDTDTQYF.